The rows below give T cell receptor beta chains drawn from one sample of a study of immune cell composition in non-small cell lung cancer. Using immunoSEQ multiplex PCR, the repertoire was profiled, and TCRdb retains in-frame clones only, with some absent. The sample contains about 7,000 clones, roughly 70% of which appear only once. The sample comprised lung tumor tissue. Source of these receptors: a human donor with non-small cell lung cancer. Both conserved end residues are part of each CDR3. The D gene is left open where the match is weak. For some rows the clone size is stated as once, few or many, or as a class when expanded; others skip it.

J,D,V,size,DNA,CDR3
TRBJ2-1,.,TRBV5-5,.,TGTGCCAGTGCGAATAGCGGCTCCTACAATGAGCAGTTCTTC,CASANSGSYNEQFF
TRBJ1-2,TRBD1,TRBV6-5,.,TGTGCCAGCAGCAAAATCGCAGGGGGCGTCTATGGCTACACCTTC,CASSKIAGGVYGYTF
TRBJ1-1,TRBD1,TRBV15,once,TGTGCCACCAGCAGAGACCCAGGGGGCAGGGCTTTCTTT,CATSRDPGGRAFF
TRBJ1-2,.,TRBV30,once,TGTGCCTGGAGTCAGGGTTGGAGTGGCTACACCTTC,CAWSQGWSGYTF
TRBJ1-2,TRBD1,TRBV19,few,TGTGCCAGTAGTATAGACCGGTCGACAGGGGCAAACTATGGCTACACCTTC,CASSIDRSTGANYGYTF
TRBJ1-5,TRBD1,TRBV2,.,TGTGCCAGCGGCCTTAGGACAGGGGGCTATGGCAATCAGCCCCAGCATTTT,CASGLRTGGYGNQPQHF
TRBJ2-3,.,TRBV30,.,TGTGCCTGGTCACGAGGGCAACGCCTTAGCACAGATACGCAGTATTTT,CAWSRGQRLSTDTQYF
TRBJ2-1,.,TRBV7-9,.,TGTGCCAGCAGCGGAACAGGGCATTCGGGAAATGAGCAGTTCTTC,CASSGTGHSGNEQFF
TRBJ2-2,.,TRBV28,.,TGTGCCAGCAGCTACCTTACCGGGGAGCTGTTTTTT,CASSYLTGELFF
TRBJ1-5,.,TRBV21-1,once,TGTGCCAGCAGCAAAAGGGGGGGCAGACCCCCTTATCAGCCCCAGCATTTT,CASSKRGGRPPYQPQHF
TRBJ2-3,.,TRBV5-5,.,TGTGCCAGCAGGTGGGAGGGGGGGCGCACAGATACGCAGTATTTT,CASRWEGGRTDTQYF
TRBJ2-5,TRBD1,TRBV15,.,TGTGCCACCAGCACAGGGGGCTGGGAGACCCAGTACTTC,CATSTGGWETQYF
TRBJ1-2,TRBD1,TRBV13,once,TGTGCCAGCAGCTCCGGGACAGGGTATGACTATGGCTACACCTTC,CASSSGTGYDYGYTF
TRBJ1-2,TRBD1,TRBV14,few,TGTGCCAGCAGCCATCTGACAGGGGCGGACTATGGCTACACCTTC,CASSHLTGADYGYTF
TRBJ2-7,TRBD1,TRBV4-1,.,TGCGCCAGCAGCCCCTCCTGGTCTCAGGGGGCTTTTTTCTACGAGCAGTACTTC,CASSPSWSQGAFFYEQYF
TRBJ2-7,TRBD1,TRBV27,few,TGTGCCAGCAGTTGGACCGGGACAGGGTTCTACGAGCAGTACTTC,CASSWTGTGFYEQYF
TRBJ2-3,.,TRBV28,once,TGTGCCAGCAGTTTCCCGGGCACGAGGGCAGATACGCAGTATTTT,CASSFPGTRADTQYF
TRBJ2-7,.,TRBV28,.,TGTGCCAGCAGTCCGGGGGGAGGGGGGATCTACGAGCAGTACTTC,CASSPGGGGIYEQYF
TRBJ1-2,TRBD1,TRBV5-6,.,TGTGCCAGCAGCTTGTTCACGGGACAGCCACTTTTCACCTTC,CASSLFTGQPLFTF
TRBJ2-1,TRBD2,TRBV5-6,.,TGTGCCAGCAGTTCCGGGGGAGCGGGAGTTAAGGTCTCCTACAATGAGCAGTTCTTC,CASSSGGAGVKVSYNEQFF
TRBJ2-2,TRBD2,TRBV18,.,TGTGCCACGACCCCTTGGCAGGAGAGCGGGAAATCGAACACCGGGGAGCTGTTTTTT,CATTPWQESGKSNTGELFF
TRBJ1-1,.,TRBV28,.,TGTGCCAGCAGATTTGGGCAGGCAAACACTGAAGCTTTCTTT,CASRFGQANTEAFF
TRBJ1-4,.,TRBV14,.,TGTGCCAGCAGCCAAGATCAGGGAGGCCTAAGGAATGAAAAACTGTTTTTT,CASSQDQGGLRNEKLFF
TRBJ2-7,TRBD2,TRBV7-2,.,TGTGCCAGCAGCGTTAAAATGCGGGAGGTCCTAAAGTTC,CASSVKMREVLKF
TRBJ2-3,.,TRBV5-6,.,TGTGCCAGCAGCTTCGGTCTCTCCATCGGGTTCGCAGATACGCAGTATTTT,CASSFGLSIGFADTQYF
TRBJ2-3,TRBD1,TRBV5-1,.,TGCGCCAGCAGCTTGTTGTGGGGACAGGGCACAGATACGCAGTATTTT,CASSLLWGQGTDTQYF
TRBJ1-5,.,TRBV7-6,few,TGTGCCAGCAGCTTAGCGCCCGGAGGCGGGCGAGGGCCCCAGCATTTT,CASSLAPGGGRGPQHF
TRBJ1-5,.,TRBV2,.,TGTGCCAGCAGTGATATAAGCAGCAATCAGCCCCAGCATTTT,CASSDISSNQPQHF
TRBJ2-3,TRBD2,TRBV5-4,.,TGTGCCAGCAGCTCCTCCTGGAGACTAGCGGGGGCCAGCACAGATACGCAGTATTTT,CASSSSWRLAGASTDTQYF
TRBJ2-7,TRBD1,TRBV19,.,TGTGCCAGTAGTCTGGACAGGGACGAGCAGTACTTC,CASSLDRDEQYF
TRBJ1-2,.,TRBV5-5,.,TGTGCCAGCGGTGCGTCGGGGACTCTTGGCTACACCTTC,CASGASGTLGYTF
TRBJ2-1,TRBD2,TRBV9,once,TGTGCCAGCAGCGTAGACCCAGGGACTAGCGGGAGGGAGCACAATGAGCAGTTCTTC,CASSVDPGTSGREHNEQFF
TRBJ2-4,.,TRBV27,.,TGTGCCAGCAGTCTCAGGGTAGGGGGTCGAAACATTCAGTACTTC,CASSLRVGGRNIQYF
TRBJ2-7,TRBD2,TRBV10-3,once,TGTGCCATCGGGACTAACTACGAGCAGTACTTC,CAIGTNYEQYF
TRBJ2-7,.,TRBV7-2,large,TGTGCCAGCAGCTTAGACGGGACCTACGAGCAGTACTTC,CASSLDGTYEQYF
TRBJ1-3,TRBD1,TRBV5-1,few,TGCGCCAGCAGCCTCGGACAGGGTTGGTATTTT,CASSLGQGWYF
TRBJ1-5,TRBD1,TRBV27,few,TGTGCCAGCAGTTTATCGGACAGGGTCGGCAATCAGCCCCAGCATTTT,CASSLSDRVGNQPQHF
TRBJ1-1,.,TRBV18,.,TGTGCCAGCTCTTCCCTCGAGATTGCCCGTGAAGCTTTCTTT,CASSSLEIAREAFF
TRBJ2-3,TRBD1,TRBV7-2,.,TGTGCCAGCAGAAAACAGGGGAACACAGATACGCAGTATTTT,CASRKQGNTDTQYF
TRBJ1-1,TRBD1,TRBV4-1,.,TGCGCCAGCAGTCGGCCAGGGGGCGCAGACACTGAAGCTTTCTTT,CASSRPGGADTEAFF
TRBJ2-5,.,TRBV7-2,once,TGTGCCAGCAGCTTACAACAGCAAGAGACCCAGTACTTC,CASSLQQQETQYF
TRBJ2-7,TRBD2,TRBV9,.,TGTGCCAGCAGCCCCCGGGTAGCGGGGGGGAGCTACGAGCAGTACTTC,CASSPRVAGGSYEQYF
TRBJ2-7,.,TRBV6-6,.,TGTGCCAGCAGGACGGGATTGGAGAACGAGCAGTACTTC,CASRTGLENEQYF
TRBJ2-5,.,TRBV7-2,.,TGTGCCAGCAGCTTCTCTACCGAGACCCAGTACTTC,CASSFSTETQYF
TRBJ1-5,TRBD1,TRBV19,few,TGTGCCAGTAGTTCCGGGACAGGGGTCAATCAGCCCCAGCATTTT,CASSSGTGVNQPQHF
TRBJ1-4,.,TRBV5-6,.,TGTGCCAGCAGCTTGGGGGCAGGGTTGGCTGAAAAACTGTTTTTT,CASSLGAGLAEKLFF
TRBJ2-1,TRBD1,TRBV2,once,TGTGCCAGCAGACAAGGACAGGGAGGCTATGAGCAGTTCTTC,CASRQGQGGYEQFF
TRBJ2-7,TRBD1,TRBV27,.,TGTGCCAGCAGCGACAGGGGGTCGACCGAGCAGTACTTC,CASSDRGSTEQYF
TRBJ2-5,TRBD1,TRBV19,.,TGTGCCAGTAGCTCGACAGGGGGGTTTCAAGAGACCCAGTACTTC,CASSSTGGFQETQYF
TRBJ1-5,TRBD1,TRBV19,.,TGTGCCAGTACCATCGACAGGGGGCATCAGCCCCAGCATTTT,CASTIDRGHQPQHF
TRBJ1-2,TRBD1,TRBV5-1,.,TGCGCCAGCAGCCCAGGACAGGGTTATGGCTACACCTTC,CASSPGQGYGYTF
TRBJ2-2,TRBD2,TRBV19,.,TGTGCCAGTAGTATAGGTAGCGGGAGTACCGGGGAGCTGTTTTTT,CASSIGSGSTGELFF
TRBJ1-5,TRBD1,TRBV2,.,TGTGCCGGGGGGACAGAGAGCTATCAGCCCCAGCATTTT,CAGGTESYQPQHF
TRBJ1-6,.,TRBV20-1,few,TGCAGTGCTAGAACCGGTTCACCCCTCCACTTT,CSARTGSPLHF
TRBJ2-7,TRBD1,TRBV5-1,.,TGCGCCAGCAGCTTGTTGGGGACAGGGAGGACCTACGAGCAGTACTTC,CASSLLGTGRTYEQYF